A selection of T cell receptor beta chains follows, all from one sample in a study of cytomegalovirus exposure and HLA in healthy donors. Libraries were prepared by immunoSEQ multiplex PCR; TCRdb keeps only in-frame clonotypes and omits some of them. Among roughly 190,000 clones listed, 75% to 90% were seen once. Material for sequencing was PBMCs. These receptors all stem from a boy between 2 and 10 years old in good health and CMV-seronegative. CDR3s include the opening cysteine and the closing phenylalanine or tryptophan. The order of the fields is J gene, V gene, CDR3 length, CDR3 protein.

j_gene: TRBJ1-6
v_gene: TRBV9
len: 15
CDR3aa: CASSGATGSNSPLHF

j_gene: TRBJ1-1
v_gene: TRBV5-1
len: 16
CDR3aa: CASSLAFGGTNTEAFF

j_gene: TRBJ1-2
v_gene: TRBV13
len: 14
CDR3aa: CASSGPQGLYGYTF

j_gene: TRBJ1-2
v_gene: TRBV7-2
len: 16
CDR3aa: CASSSRTGQGPYGYTF

j_gene: TRBJ1-2
v_gene: TRBV19
len: 16
CDR3aa: CASIPGHLAANYGYTF

j_gene: TRBJ1-2
v_gene: TRBV5-1
len: 13
CDR3aa: CASRKGQNNGYTF

j_gene: TRBJ2-3
v_gene: TRBV28
len: 11
CDR3aa: CASSYGLAQYF

j_gene: TRBJ2-5
v_gene: TRBV5-1
len: 13
CDR3aa: CASSFSPQETQYF

j_gene: TRBJ2-7
v_gene: TRBV5-1
len: 13
CDR3aa: CASRPGLPYEQYF

j_gene: TRBJ2-2
v_gene: TRBV27
len: 15
CDR3aa: CASSLNTGGPGELFF